Reported below is one TCR beta chain. Its antigen remains unknown. Each TCR beta cDNA library carried unique molecular identifiers. Using its own MiXCR run on the PCR reads, TCRdb lists one record per CDR3 protein. The table lists 750,000 to 950,000 distinct CDR3 sequences, approximately 57% of them singletons, with approximately 4.5% in the top ten. The data derive from a study of post-analysis software for immune sequencing data. Trimming cost V 2 bases and J 1 base, with 5 bases left between them. CDR1 and CDR2 from the germline V gene are SQVTM and ANQGSEA. This CDR3 comprises 12 residues. Study results and limitations: Four or five TRBV segments were significantly more frequent in patients than in controls. TRBV5-6, TRBV5-1 and TRBV20-1 were among these segments.

Input material: blood. The TCR comes from a girl aged 10-17 years with multiple sclerosis. The chain has TRBV29-1 and TRBJ1-2; D is unclear. CDR3 sequence (DNA): TGCAGCGTTGAAAGGAATAACTATGGCTACACCTTC. It is translated as CSVERNNYGYTF.